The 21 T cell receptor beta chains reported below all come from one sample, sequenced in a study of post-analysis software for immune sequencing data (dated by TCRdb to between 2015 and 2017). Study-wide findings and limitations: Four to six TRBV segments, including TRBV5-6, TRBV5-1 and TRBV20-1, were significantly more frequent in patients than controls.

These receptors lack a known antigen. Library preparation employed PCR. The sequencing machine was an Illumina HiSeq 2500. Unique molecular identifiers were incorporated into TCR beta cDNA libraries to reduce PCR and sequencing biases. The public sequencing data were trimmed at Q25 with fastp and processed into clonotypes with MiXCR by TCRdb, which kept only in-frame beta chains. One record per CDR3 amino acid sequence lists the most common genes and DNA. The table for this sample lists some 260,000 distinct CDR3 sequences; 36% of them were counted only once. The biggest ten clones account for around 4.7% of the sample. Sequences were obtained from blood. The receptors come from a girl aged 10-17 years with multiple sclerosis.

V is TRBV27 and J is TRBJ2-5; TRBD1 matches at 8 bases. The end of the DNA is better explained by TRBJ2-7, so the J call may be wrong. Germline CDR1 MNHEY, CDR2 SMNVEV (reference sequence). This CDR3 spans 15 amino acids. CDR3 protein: CASSLRAGGIYEQYF. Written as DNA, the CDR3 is TGTGCCAGCTCCTTACGGGCAGGGGGCATCTACGAGCAGTACTTC.

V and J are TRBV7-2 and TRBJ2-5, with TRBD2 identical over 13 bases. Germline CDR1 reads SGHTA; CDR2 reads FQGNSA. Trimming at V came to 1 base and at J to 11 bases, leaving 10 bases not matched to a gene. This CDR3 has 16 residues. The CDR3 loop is CASSLVGTSGNNEQYF. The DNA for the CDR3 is TGTGCCAGCAGCTTAGTGGGGACTAGCGGGAACAATGAGCAGTACTTC.

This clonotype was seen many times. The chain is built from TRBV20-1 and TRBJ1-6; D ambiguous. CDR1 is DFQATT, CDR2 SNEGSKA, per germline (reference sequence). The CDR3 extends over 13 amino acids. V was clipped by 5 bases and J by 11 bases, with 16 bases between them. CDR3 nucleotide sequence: TGCAGTGCTCTATCCGATCCTAACCCACCCCTCCACTTT. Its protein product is CSALSDPNPPLHF.

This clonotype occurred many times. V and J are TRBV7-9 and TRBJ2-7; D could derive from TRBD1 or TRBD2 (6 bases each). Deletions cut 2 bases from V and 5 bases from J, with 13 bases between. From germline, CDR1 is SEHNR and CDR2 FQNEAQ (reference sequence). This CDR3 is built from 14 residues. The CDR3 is CASSLSGAQDEQYF. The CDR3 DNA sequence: TGTGCCAGCAGCTTATCGGGGGCCCAAGACGAGCAGTACTTC.

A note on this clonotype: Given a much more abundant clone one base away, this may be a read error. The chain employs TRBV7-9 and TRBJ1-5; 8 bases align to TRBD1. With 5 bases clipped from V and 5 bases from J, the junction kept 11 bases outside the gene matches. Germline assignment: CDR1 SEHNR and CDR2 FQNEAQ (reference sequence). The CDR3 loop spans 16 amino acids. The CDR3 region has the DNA TGTGCCAGCAGCCGGATTACAGGGGGATCGGATCAGCCCCAGCATTTT. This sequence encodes CASSRITGGSDQPQHF. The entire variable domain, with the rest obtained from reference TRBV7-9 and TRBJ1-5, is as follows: DTGVSQNPRHKITKRGQNVTFRCDPISEHNRLYWYRQTLGQGPEFLTYFQNEAQLEKSRLLSDRFSAERPKGSFSTLEIQRTEQGDSAMYLCASSRITGGSDQPQHFGDGTRLSIL.

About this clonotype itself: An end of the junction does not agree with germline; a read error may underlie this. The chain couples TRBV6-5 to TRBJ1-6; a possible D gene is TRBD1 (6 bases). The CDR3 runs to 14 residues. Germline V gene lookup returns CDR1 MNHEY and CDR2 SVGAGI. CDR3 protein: CASSSGVTNSSLHF. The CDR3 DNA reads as TGTGCCAGCAGCTCAGGGGTCACTAATTCATCCCTCCACTTT.

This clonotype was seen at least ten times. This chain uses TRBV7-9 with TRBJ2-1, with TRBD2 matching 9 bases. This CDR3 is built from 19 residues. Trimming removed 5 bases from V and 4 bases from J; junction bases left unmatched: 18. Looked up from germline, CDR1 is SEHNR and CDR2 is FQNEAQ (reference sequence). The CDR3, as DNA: TGTGCCAGCAGCCAAAAAAAGTTAATAGCGGGAGTCGGGTACAATGAGCAGTTCTTC. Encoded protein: CASSQKKLIAGVGYNEQFF. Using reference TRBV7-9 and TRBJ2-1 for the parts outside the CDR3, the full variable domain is DTGVSQNPRHKITKRGQNVTFRCDPISEHNRLYWYRQTLGQGPEFLTYFQNEAQLEKSRLLSDRFSAERPKGSFSTLEIQRTEQGDSAMYLCASSQKKLIAGVGYNEQFFGPGTRLTVL.

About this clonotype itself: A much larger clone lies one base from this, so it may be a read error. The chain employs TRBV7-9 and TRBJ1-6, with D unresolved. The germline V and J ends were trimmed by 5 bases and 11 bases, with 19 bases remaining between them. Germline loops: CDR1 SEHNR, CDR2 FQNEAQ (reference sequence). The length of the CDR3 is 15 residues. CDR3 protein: CASSQRPGVDTPLHF. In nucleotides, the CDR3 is TGTGCCAGCAGCCAGAGACCCGGGGTTGATACACCCCTCCACTTT.

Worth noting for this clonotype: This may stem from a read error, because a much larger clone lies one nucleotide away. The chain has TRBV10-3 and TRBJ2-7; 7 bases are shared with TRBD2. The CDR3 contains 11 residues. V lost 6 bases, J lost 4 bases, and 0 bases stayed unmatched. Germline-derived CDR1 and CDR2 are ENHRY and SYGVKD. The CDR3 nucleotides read TGTGCCATCAGCGGGGGGTACGAGCAGTACTTC. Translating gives CAISGGYEQYF.

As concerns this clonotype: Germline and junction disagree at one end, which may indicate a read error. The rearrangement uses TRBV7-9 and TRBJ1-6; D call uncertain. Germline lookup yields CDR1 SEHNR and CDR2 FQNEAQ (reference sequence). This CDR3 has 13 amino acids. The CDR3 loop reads CASSPGENSPPHF. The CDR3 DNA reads TGTGCCAGCAGCCCCGGGGAGAATTCACCCCCCCACTTT.

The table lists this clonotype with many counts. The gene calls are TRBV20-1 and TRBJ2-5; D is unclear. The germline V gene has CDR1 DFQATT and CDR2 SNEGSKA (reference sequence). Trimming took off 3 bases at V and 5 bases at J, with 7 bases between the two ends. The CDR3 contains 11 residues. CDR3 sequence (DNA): TGCAGTGCTAGCAAACGGGAGACCCAGTACTTC. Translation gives CSASKRETQYF.

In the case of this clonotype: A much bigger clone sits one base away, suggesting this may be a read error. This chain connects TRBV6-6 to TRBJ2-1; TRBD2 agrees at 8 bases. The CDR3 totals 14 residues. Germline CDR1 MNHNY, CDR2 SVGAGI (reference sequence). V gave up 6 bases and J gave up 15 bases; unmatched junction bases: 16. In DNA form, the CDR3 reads TGTGCCAGCAGACCCACTAGCGGCAGAACGTGGGGGTTCTTC. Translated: CASRPTSGRTWGFF.

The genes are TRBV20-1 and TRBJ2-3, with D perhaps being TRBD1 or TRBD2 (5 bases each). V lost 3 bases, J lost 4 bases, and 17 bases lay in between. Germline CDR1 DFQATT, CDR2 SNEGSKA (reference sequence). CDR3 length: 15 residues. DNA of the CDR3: TGCAGTGCTAGTGGGGGTAGCTCTCTCTCAGATACGCAGTATTTT. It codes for CSASGGSSLSDTQYF.

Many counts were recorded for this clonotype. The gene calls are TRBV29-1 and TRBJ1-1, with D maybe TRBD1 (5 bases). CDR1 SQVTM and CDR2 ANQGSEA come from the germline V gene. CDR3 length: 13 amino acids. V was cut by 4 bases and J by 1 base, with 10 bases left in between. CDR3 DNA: TGCAGCGTTGCGGGACGGGCGAACACTGAAGCTTTCTTT. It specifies CSVAGRANTEAFF.

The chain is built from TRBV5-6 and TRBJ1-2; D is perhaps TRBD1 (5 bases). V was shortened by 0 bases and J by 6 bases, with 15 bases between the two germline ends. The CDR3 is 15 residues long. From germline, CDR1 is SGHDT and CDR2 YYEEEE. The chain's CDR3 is CASSLVGGSTNGYTF. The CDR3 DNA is TGTGCCAGCAGCTTGGTTGGGGGATCCACCAATGGCTACACCTTC.

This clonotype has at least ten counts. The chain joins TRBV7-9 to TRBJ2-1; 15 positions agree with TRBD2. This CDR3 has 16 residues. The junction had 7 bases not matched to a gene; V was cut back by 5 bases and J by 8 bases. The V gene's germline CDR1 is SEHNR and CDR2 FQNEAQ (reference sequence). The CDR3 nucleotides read TGTGCCAGCAGCCCTCGGACTAGCGGGAGGGCCCATGAGCAGTTCTTC. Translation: CASSPRTSGRAHEQFF.

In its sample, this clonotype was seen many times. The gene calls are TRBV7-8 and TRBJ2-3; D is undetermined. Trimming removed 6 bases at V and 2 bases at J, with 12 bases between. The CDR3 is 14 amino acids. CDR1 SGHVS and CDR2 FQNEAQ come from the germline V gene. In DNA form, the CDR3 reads TGTGCCAGCAGTTCTAGTGGGAACACAGATACGCAGTATTTT. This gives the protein CASSSSGNTDTQYF.

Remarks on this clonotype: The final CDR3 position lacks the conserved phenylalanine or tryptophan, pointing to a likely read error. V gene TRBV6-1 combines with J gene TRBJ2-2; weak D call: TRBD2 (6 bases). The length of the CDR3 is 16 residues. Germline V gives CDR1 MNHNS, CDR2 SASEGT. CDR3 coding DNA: TGTGCCAGCAGTGACCCGGCCAGGGCGGCCAACGGGGGGCTGTTTGTT. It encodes CASSDPARAANGGLFV.

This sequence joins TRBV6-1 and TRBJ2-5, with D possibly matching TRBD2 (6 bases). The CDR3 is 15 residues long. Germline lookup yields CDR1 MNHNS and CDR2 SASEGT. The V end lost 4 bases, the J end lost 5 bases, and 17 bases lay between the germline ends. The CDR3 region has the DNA TGTGCCAGCAGTGGGATTTGGACTGGGGGGGAGACCCAGTACTTC. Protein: CASSGIWTGGETQYF.

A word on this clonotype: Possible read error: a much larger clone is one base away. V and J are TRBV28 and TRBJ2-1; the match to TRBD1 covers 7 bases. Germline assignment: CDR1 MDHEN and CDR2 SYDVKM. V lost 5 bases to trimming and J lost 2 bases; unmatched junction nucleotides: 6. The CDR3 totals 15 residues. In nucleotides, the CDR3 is TGTGCCAGCAGTCTCACGACAGGGACCTACAATGAGCAGTTCTTC. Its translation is CASSLTTGTYNEQFF. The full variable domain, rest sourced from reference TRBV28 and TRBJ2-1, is DVKVTQSSRYLVKRTGEKVFLECVQDMDHENMFWYRQDPGLGLRLIYFSYDVKMKEKGDIPEGYSVSREKKERFSLILESASTNQTSMYLCASSLTTGTYNEQFFGPGTRLTVL.

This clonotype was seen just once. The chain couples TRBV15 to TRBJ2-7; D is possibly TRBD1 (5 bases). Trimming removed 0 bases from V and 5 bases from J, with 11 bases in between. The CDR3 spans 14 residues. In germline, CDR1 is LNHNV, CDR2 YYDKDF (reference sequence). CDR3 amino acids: CATSRDGALDEQYF. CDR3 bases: TGTGCCACCAGCAGAGATGGGGCCTTGGACGAGCAGTACTTC.